The sequence of this T cell receptor (beta chain) was determined in a study of blood T cell repertoires in COVID-19. Study information: Whether acute or convalescent, the COVID-19 samples came from the United States, Italy and Spain. PBMCs, B-cell-depleted T cells, or T cells were the source of the cDNA or gDNA that made up the material.

Some clones are missing from TCRdb's copy, which holds only in-frame ones; the method was immunoSEQ multiplex PCR. The sample includes 120,000 or so clones, roughly 89% of them seen just once. The CDR3 spans 14 residues. V lost 3 bases and J lost 4; bases outside the gene matches: 6. The V gene's germline CDR1 is KGHSH and CDR2 LQKENI. The clonotype was recovered from a man in his forties with acute or convalescent COVID-19. The chain has TRBV18 and TRBJ2-7, with 7 bases matching TRBD1. The sequenced sample was peripheral blood. The CDR3 region has the DNA TGTGCCAGCTCACCCGACAGGGTTGCTTACGAGCAGTACTTC. Amino acids: CASSPDRVAYEQYF.